These T cell receptor beta chains were read from a single sample in a study of cytomegalovirus exposure and HLA in healthy donors. Sequencing was performed with immunoSEQ multiplex PCR; in TCRdb, only in-frame clones are kept and a portion is missing. Of about 200,000 clones in the sample, about 79% were seen once. The sequencing sample was made of PBMCs. The receptors stem from a woman aged 25 to 45 in good health and CMV-seropositive. Both conserved end residues are part of each CDR3. D genes are given only for firm matches. Rows may omit the clone size; those that give it use once, few, many or a size class.

D	J	size	V	DNA	CDR3
-	TRBJ1-1	-	TRBV6-1	TGTGCCAGCAGTGTCCATCAGACTGAAGCTTTCTTT	CASSVHQTEAFF
TRBD2	TRBJ2-1	-	TRBV29-1	TGCAGCGTTGTTCTTACGGGAGGGGGGTCCTACAATGAGCAGTTCTTC	CSVVLTGGGSYNEQFF
-	TRBJ2-1	-	TRBV4-2	TGTGCCAGCAGCCAGGAGGGCAGCTCCTACAATGAGCAGTTCTTC	CASSQEGSSYNEQFF
-	TRBJ1-4	-	TRBV7-9	TGTGCCAGCAGCTTAAACGGGGATAATGAAAAACTGTTTTTT	CASSLNGDNEKLFF
-	TRBJ2-6	-	TRBV5-1	TGCGCCAGCAGCTTACTCTCTGGGGCCAACGTCCTGACTTTC	CASSLLSGANVLTF
-	TRBJ1-2	-	TRBV5-4	TGTGCCAGCAGCGCCGGGGATGGCTACACCTTC	CASSAGDGYTF
TRBD2	TRBJ2-7	-	TRBV27	TGTGCCAGCAGTCGACTAGCGGGAGAAGGTTTATACGAGCAGTACTTC	CASSRLAGEGLYEQYF
-	TRBJ2-1	-	TRBV19	TGTGCCAGTAGTCCACGGGATTCCCGGAATGAGCAGTTCTTC	CASSPRDSRNEQFF
TRBD1	TRBJ1-3	once	TRBV4-1	TGCGCCAGCAGCCAAGAGCCCAGGGGGTCTGGAAACACCATATATTTT	CASSQEPRGSGNTIYF
TRBD1	TRBJ2-3	-	TRBV5-1	TGCGCCAGCAGCTTGGAAGCAGTGGACAGGGGGCAGACGCAGTATTTT	CASSLEAVDRGQTQYF
-	TRBJ2-2	few	TRBV2	TGTGCCAGCAGTGAATTGCTAGGAGCGAACACCGGGGAGCTGTTTTTT	CASSELLGANTGELFF
TRBD1	TRBJ1-2	-	TRBV18	TGTGCCAGCTCAACTCGGACAGGAGGTACTAACTATGGCTACACCTTC	CASSTRTGGTNYGYTF
TRBD2	TRBJ2-1	-	TRBV10-3	TGTGCCATCAGTCCCGGACTAGATGGGGGTGAGCAGTTCTTC	CAISPGLDGGEQFF
-	TRBJ2-7	-	TRBV27	TGTGCTACATCCTCCGGGTCCTACGAGCAGTACTTC	CATSSGSYEQYF
TRBD1	TRBJ1-2	few	TRBV9	TGTGCCAGCAGCGTCGGGACAGGGAATTTGGGCTATGGCTACACCTTC	CASSVGTGNLGYGYTF
-	TRBJ2-1	once	TRBV4-1	TGCGCCAGCAGCCAGCCGGGACATAAGGGCGAGCAGTTCTTC	CASSQPGHKGEQFF
-	TRBJ2-3	-	TRBV20-1	TGCAGTGCTAACAGAGATACGCAGTATTTT	CSANRDTQYF
-	TRBJ1-4	-	TRBV27	TGTGCCAGCAGTGGGGGCAGGGTTTATGAAAAACTGTTTTTT	CASSGGRVYEKLFF
TRBD2	TRBJ2-2	-	TRBV5-1	TGCGCCAGCAGCTCAGGACTAGCCTACACCGGGGAGCTGTTTTTT	CASSSGLAYTGELFF